The clone carrying this TCR beta chain was observed a single time. The data derive from a study of ipilimumab plus nivolumab after autologous stem cell transplantation. The CDR3 extends over 15 amino acids. The germline V and J ends were trimmed by 1 base and 7 bases, with 16 bases remaining between them. Looked up from germline, CDR1 is LGHNA and CDR2 is YSLEER. Clones were read by immunoSEQ multiplex PCR, and TCRdb kept only the in-frame ones, dropping some. The table has roughly 40,000 clones, 80% to 95% seen once. The clonotype originates from a male donor with multiple myeloma. The V and J genes are TRBV4-3 and TRBJ1-2; unclear D gene. Here the sequenced sample was PBMCs, taken in a trial of ipilimumab plus nivolumab as post-transplant consolidation. CDR3 coding DNA: TGCGCCAGCAGCCAAGGTGGGTGGCGTAAGTCTGGCTACACCTTC. It specifies CASSQGGWRKSGYTF.